The 30 T cell receptor beta chains given below trace back to one sample, sequenced in a study of shared clonotypes between healthy human individuals. Sequencing used immunoSEQ multiplex PCR; TCRdb keeps in-frame clones, though not all of them. The sample includes about 1.1 million clones, around three quarters of them seen just once. The sample was memory CD4+ T cells from PBMCs. Subset reported: CD45RA-negative fraction. The receptors derive from a man aged 18 to 35 in good health. Some clones in this sample may be carry-over from other donors' samples.

The chain carries TRBV7-9 and TRBJ1-5; no clear D gene. CDR3 length: 14 residues. V lost 5 bases, J lost 4 bases, and 12 bases lay in between. Germline assignment: CDR1 SEHNR and CDR2 FQNEAQ (reference sequence). The DNA for the CDR3 is TGTGCCAGCAGCCGTGGGAACCTTAATCAGCCCCAGCATTTT. Translation: CASSRGNLNQPQHF.

The chain employs TRBV7-9 and TRBJ1-2, with D perhaps matching TRBD1 (5 bases). The V end lost 1 base, the J end lost 4 bases, and 13 bases lay between the germline ends. Germline values: CDR1 SEHNR, CDR2 FQNEAQ (reference sequence). The CDR3 is made up of 15 amino acids. The CDR3 loop is CASSLGGGGGYGYTF. Written as DNA, the CDR3 is TGTGCCAGCAGCTTAGGCGGGGGAGGTGGCTATGGCTACACCTTC.

Worth noting for this clone: This sample also contains other DNA sequences that code for the same CDR3. The rearrangement uses TRBV28 and TRBJ1-2; D gene uncertain. This CDR3 is built from 12 residues. Between the trimmed V and J ends, which lost 3 bases and 4 bases, there was a span of 6 bases. CDR1 MDHEN and CDR2 SYDVKM come from the germline V gene. CDR3 in amino acids: CASSLNSYGYTF. CDR3 DNA: TGTGCCAGCAGTTTGAACAGCTATGGCTACACCTTC.

J is TRBJ2-7 and V is TRBV29-1; D is uncertain. CDR3 size: 13 residues. The germline V gene encodes CDR1 SQVTM and CDR2 ANQGSEA. V was pared by 2 bases and J by 2 bases, with 10 bases between. In DNA, the CDR3 is TGCAGCGTTGAACGGCAGTCCGCCTACGAGCAGTACTTC. Amino acid sequence: CSVERQSAYEQYF.

J is TRBJ2-7 and V is TRBV7-2; 8 bases align to TRBD1. V shed 1 base, J shed 2 bases, and the junction held 16 bases outside the gene matches. The CDR3 loop spans 19 amino acids. CDR1 is SGHTA, CDR2 FQGNSA, per germline. Here the CDR3 reads CASSLVAGGGLGSAYEQYF. In DNA, the CDR3 is TGTGCCAGCAGCTTAGTTGCAGGGGGCGGATTGGGGTCTGCCTACGAGCAGTACTTC.

Points on this clone: A far bigger clonotype differs at one base, so this is likely a read error. Other DNA variants within this sample encode the same CDR3. The chain is built from TRBV5-1 and TRBJ2-4; tentatively, D is TRBD1 (5 bases). This CDR3 spans 14 amino acids. The germline gives CDR1 SGHRS, CDR2 YFSETQ. CDR3: CASSLGQQGNIQYF. DNA of the CDR3: TGCGCCAGCAGCTTGGGGCAGCAGGGCAACATTCAGTATTTC.

The chain recombines TRBV11-2 with TRBJ1-5; TRBD1 might be the D (6 bases). The CDR3 covers 15 residues. The V end was cut by 0 bases, the J end by 4 bases, with 10 bases between. Per germline, CDR1 SGHAT and CDR2 FQNNGV. DNA of the CDR3: TGTGCCAGCAGCTTAGATGGGGGGCGAAATCAGCCCCAGCATTTT. Its translation is CASSLDGGRNQPQHF.

The rearrangement uses TRBV5-1 and TRBJ2-1, with a tentative D call TRBD2 (6 bases). V was shortened by 5 bases and J by 5 bases, with 11 bases between the two germline ends. This CDR3 is 13 amino acids long. Germline values: CDR1 SGHRS, CDR2 YFSETQ. The CDR3 nucleotides read TGCGCCAGCAGGAAGACTAGAAACAATGAGCAGTTCTTC. Its protein is CASRKTRNNEQFF.

This sequence joins TRBV18 and TRBJ1-4; D may be TRBD1 (5 bases). The CDR3 spans 14 residues. CDR1 and CDR2 (germline): KGHSH, LQKENI. Trimming left V 2 bases short and J 3 bases short, with 7 bases between. CDR3 loop: CASSPTTANEKLFF. The CDR3 DNA reads TGTGCCAGCTCACCAACGACAGCTAATGAAAAACTGTTTTTT.

The rearrangement uses TRBV28 and TRBJ1-2, with D maybe TRBD1 (5 bases). Germline CDR1 MDHEN, CDR2 SYDVKM. CDR3 size: 12 residues. The germline V and J ends were trimmed by 5 bases and 5 bases, with 9 bases remaining between them. The chain's CDR3 is CASSATDYGYTF. CDR3 in DNA: TGTGCCAGCAGTGCGACAGATTATGGCTACACCTTC.

This clone came up once. V gene TRBV11-2 combines with J gene TRBJ2-1, with D perhaps TRBD2 (5 bases). The CDR3 is 13 residues long. The germline V and J ends were trimmed by 4 bases and 8 bases, with 12 bases remaining between them. Germline V gene data show CDR1 as SGHAT and CDR2 as FQNNGV. The CDR3 loop reads CASSSQRGHEQFF. In DNA form, the CDR3 reads TGTGCCAGCAGCTCCCAGCGCGGGCATGAGCAGTTCTTC.

The CDR3 coding sequence is TGTGCCAGTAGTATAACGGGGGACAATCAGCCCCAGCATTTT. It yields the protein CASSITGDNQPQHF. The J gene is TRBJ1-5, the V gene TRBV19, with TRBD1 as a possible D gene (5 bases). The CDR3 covers 14 residues. Germline-derived CDR1 and CDR2 are LNHDA and SQIVND (reference sequence). V was clipped by 2 bases and J by 3 bases, with 8 bases between them.

The chain couples TRBV28 to TRBJ1-1; D is perhaps TRBD1 (5 bases). V was clipped by 3 bases and J by 10 bases, with 15 bases between them. The germline gives CDR1 MDHEN, CDR2 SYDVKM. This CDR3 has 13 amino acids. CDR3 residues: CASSFDRPPRAFF. CDR3 coding DNA: TGTGCCAGCAGTTTTGACAGACCCCCTAGAGCTTTCTTT.

The genes are TRBV5-1 and TRBJ2-1; D might be TRBD1 or TRBD2, each matching 5 bases. Trimming took 3 bases from V and 2 from J, leaving 12 bases between them. Germline CDR1 and CDR2: SGHRS and YFSETQ. The CDR3 consists of 15 residues. CDR3 residues: CASSSGTPTYNEQFF. The CDR3 DNA reads TGCGCCAGCAGCTCCGGGACGCCAACCTACAATGAGCAGTTCTTC.

On this clone itself: This may be a read error, as it is one base from a much larger clone. The sample holds other DNA sequences that translate to the same CDR3. As DNA, the CDR3 is TGTGCCAGCAGTCTATCGCAGGGGGTGGGCTATGGCTACACCTTC. This sequence encodes CASSLSQGVGYGYTF. The rearrangement uses TRBV27 and TRBJ1-2; 7 nucleotides line up with TRBD1. From germline, CDR1 is MNHEY and CDR2 SMNVEV (reference sequence). This CDR3 contains 15 residues.

The chain links TRBV4-2 to TRBJ2-4; TRBD2 matches at 9 bases. The CDR3 length is 18 residues. Trimming took 1 base from V and 4 from J; bases not matched to a gene: 11. CDR1 is LGHNA, CDR2 YNFKEQ, per germline. The CDR3 is CASSQGGGRALGKNIQYF. Here the CDR3 DNA reads TGTGCCAGCAGCCAAGGTGGCGGGAGGGCCCTCGGGAAAAACATTCAGTACTTC.

The chain recombines TRBV18 with TRBJ2-7; 8 nucleotides match TRBD2. Looked up from germline, CDR1 is KGHSH and CDR2 is LQKENI. The CDR3 runs to 16 residues. The V and J ends lost 0 bases and 3 bases, in that order; junction bases with no gene match: 7. The CDR3 coding sequence is TGTGCCAGCTCACCACCTGGCCTAGCGGGCCTCTACGAGCAGTACTTC. Translation: CASSPPGLAGLYEQYF.

In its sample, this clone was seen a few times. This rearrangement joins TRBV28 to TRBJ2-7, with 14 nucleotides matching TRBD2. CDR3 length: 15 amino acids. Per germline, CDR1 MDHEN and CDR2 SYDVKM. V lost 6 bases to trimming and J lost 5 bases; unmatched junction nucleotides: 6. The CDR3 nucleotides read TGTGCCAGCAGATTGGGACTAGCGGGAGTAAACGAGCAGTACTTC. As protein: CASRLGLAGVNEQYF.

The chain links TRBV18 to TRBJ2-7; 15 nucleotides agree with TRBD2. The CDR3 contains 20 residues. Germline V gene data show CDR1 as KGHSH and CDR2 as LQKENI. Trimming at V came to 4 bases and at J to 0 bases, leaving 13 bases not matched to a gene. The CDR3 bases are TGTGCCAGCTCACGGACTCCGGGACTAGCGGGAGGCTCGAGCTCCTACGAGCAGTACTTC. It is translated as CASSRTPGLAGGSSSYEQYF.

DNA of the CDR3: TGCGCCAGCACGCCGGGACAGGGCTCCTTGGGAAACACCATATATTTT. Its translation is CASTPGQGSLGNTIYF. The chain recombines TRBV5-1 with TRBJ1-3; TRBD1 agrees at 9 bases. V shed 6 bases, J shed 4 bases, and the junction held 11 bases outside the gene matches. The CDR3 is 16 residues long. From germline, CDR1 is SGHRS and CDR2 YFSETQ. Drawing the rest from reference TRBV5-1 and TRBJ1-3, the complete variable domain is KAGVTQTPRYLIKTRGQQVTLSCSPISGHRSVSWYQQTPGQGLQFLFEYFSETQRNKGNFPGRFSGRQFSNSRSEMNVSTLELGDSALYLCASTPGQGSLGNTIYFGEGSWLTVV.

The J gene is TRBJ2-6, the V gene TRBV15, with D maybe TRBD2 (6 bases). Germline assignment: CDR1 LNHNV and CDR2 YYDKDF (reference sequence). V dropped 6 bases and J dropped 0 bases, with 12 bases sitting between them. CDR3 size: 16 residues. The CDR3 bases are TGTGCCACCAGGGGAGACGGGGGCTCTGGGGCCAACGTCCTGACTTTC. This codes for CATRGDGGSGANVLTF.

This rearrangement joins TRBV6-1 to TRBJ2-7; TRBD1 is a possible D gene (5 bases). Trimming took 7 bases from V and 2 from J, leaving 18 bases between them. Germline lookup yields CDR1 MNHNS and CDR2 SASEGT. The CDR3 runs to 15 residues. Written as DNA, the CDR3 is TGTGCCAGCAAGTTTGGCGCAGGGCAACCCTACGAGCAGTACTTC. It translates to CASKFGAGQPYEQYF.

Remarks on this clone: The conserved closing phenylalanine or tryptophan is absent in this CDR3, likely reflecting a read error. The rearrangement joins TRBV30 to TRBJ1-1, with D possibly TRBD1 on 5 matching bases. Germline CDR1 GTSNPN, CDR2 SVGIG (reference sequence). V was cut by 2 bases and J by 7 bases, with 11 bases left in between. The CDR3 sequence is 12 residues long. The CDR3 spells CAWSRGGGEAFL. CDR3 nucleotide sequence: TGTGCCTGGAGTCGTGGGGGAGGTGAAGCTTTCCTT.

There are a few counts of this clone. The chain's CDR3 is CASSEGPLPGVETQYF. The CDR3 coding sequence is TGTGCCAGCAGTGAAGGGCCCTTGCCCGGAGTGGAGACCCAGTACTTC. The rearrangement links TRBV6-1 to TRBJ2-5, with unresolved D. CDR3 length equals 16 residues. The germline V gene has CDR1 MNHNS and CDR2 SASEGT. The V end was cut by 1 base, the J end by 5 bases, with 17 bases between.

The rearrangement links TRBV6-5 to TRBJ1-3; D gene ambiguous. CDR3 length: 13 amino acids. V was trimmed by 2 bases and J by 4 bases, leaving 6 bases between them. Germline CDR1 reads MNHEY; CDR2 reads SVGAGI. The CDR3 spells CASSYRPGNTIYF. The CDR3 DNA is TGTGCCAGCAGTTACCGACCGGGAAACACCATATATTTT.

The V call is TRBV9, the J call TRBJ2-2, with D perhaps matching TRBD1 (7 bases). Trimming took off 4 bases at V and 7 bases at J, with 20 bases between the two ends. From germline, CDR1 is SGDLS and CDR2 YYNGEE. The CDR3 length is 16 residues. The CDR3 DNA reads as TGTGCCAGCAGCCCATCTAGACAGGGAGGCAACGGGGAGCTGTTTTTT. Amino acid sequence: CASSPSRQGGNGELFF.

The chain employs TRBV7-8 and TRBJ2-7; D is uncertain. The germline gives CDR1 SGHVS, CDR2 FQNEAQ. CDR3 length: 16 residues. The V end lost 1 base, the J end lost 0 bases, and 13 bases lay between the germline ends. The CDR3 sequence is CASSLELQVSSYEQYF. The CDR3 nucleotides are TGTGCCAGCAGCTTAGAACTCCAGGTGAGCTCCTACGAGCAGTACTTC. Full variable domain (outside the CDR3, taken from reference TRBV7-8 and TRBJ2-7): GAGVSQSPRYKVAKRGQDVALRCDPISGHVSLFWYQQALGQGPEFLTYFQNEAQLDKSGLPSDRFFAERPEGSVSTLKIQRTQQEDSAVYLCASSLELQVSSYEQYFGPGTRLTVT.

This rearrangement joins TRBV30 to TRBJ2-6, with D uncertain. The V end lost 4 bases, the J end lost 0 bases, and 10 bases lay between the germline ends. The germline gives CDR1 GTSNPN, CDR2 SVGIG (reference sequence). The CDR3 has 15 amino acids. CDR3 residues: CAWIGEGSGANVLTF. The CDR3 coding sequence is TGTGCCTGGATAGGTGAAGGCTCTGGGGCCAACGTCCTGACTTTC.

The table lists this clone with a few counts. The chain couples TRBV30 to TRBJ2-2; possibly TRBD2 for D (6 bases). The CDR3 consists of 15 residues. V lost 3 bases and J 3 bases, leaving 14 bases between the germline ends. Germline CDR1 is GTSNPN and CDR2 is SVGIG (reference sequence). CDR3 loop: CAWRMGGEDTGELFF. DNA for the CDR3: TGTGCCTGGAGGATGGGCGGGGAGGACACCGGGGAGCTGTTTTTT.

On this clone itself: Other nucleotide sequences from this sample produce the same CDR3. The J gene is TRBJ2-3, the V gene TRBV18, with D tentatively TRBD1 (5 bases). Germline V gene lookup returns CDR1 KGHSH and CDR2 LQKENI. There are 14 residues in the CDR3. Trimming stripped 2 bases from V and 3 bases from J, with 9 bases between. The CDR3 reads CASSPTTGTDTQYF. CDR3 DNA sequence: TGTGCCAGCTCACCAACTACAGGAACAGATACGCAGTATTTT. The entire variable domain, with the rest obtained from reference TRBV18 and TRBJ2-3, is as follows: NAGVMQNPRHLVRRRGQEARLRCSPMKGHSHVYWYRQLPEEGLKFMVYLQKENIIDESGMPKERFSAEFPKEGPSILRIQQVVRGDSAAYFCASSPTTGTDTQYFGPGTRLTVL.